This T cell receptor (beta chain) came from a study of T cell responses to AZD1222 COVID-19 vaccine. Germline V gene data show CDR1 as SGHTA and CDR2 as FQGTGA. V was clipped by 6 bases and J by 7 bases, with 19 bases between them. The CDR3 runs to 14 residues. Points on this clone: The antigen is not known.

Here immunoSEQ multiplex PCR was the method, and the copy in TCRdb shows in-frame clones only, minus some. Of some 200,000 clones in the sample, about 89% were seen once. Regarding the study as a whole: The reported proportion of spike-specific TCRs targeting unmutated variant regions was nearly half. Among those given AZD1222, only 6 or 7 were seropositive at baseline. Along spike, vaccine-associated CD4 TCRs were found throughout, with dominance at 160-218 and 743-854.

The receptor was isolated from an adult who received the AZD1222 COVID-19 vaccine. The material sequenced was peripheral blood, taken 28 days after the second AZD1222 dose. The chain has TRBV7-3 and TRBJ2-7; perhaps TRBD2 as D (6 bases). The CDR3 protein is CASRSGGTPPEQYF. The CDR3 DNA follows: TGTGCCAGCAGGAGCGGCGGGACCCCCCCGGAGCAGTACTTC. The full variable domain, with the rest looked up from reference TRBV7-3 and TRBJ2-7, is GAGVSQTPSNKVTEKGKYVELRCDPISGHTALYWYRQSLGQGPEFLIYFQGTGAADDSGLPNDRFFAVRPEGSVSTLKIQRTERGDSAVYLCASRSGGTPPEQYFGPGTRLTVT.